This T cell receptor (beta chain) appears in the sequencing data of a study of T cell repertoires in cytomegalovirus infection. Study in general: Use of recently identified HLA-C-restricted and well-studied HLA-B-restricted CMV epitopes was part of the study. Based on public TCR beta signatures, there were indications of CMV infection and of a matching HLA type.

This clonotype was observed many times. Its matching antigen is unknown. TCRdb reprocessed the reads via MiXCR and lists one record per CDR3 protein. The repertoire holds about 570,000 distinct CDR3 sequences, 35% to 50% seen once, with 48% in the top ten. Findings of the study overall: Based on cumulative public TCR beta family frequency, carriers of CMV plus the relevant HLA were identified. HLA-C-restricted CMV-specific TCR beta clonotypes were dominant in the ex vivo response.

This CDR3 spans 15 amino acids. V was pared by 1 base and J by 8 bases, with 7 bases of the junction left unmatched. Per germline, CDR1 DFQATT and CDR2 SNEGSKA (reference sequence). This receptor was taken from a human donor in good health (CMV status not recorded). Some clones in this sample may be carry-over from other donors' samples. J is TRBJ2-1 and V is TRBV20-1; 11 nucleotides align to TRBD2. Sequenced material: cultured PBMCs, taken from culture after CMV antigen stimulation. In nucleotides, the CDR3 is TGCAGTGCTAGAGGGGGACTAGCGGTTTGGGATGAGCAGTTCTTC. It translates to CSARGGLAVWDEQFF.